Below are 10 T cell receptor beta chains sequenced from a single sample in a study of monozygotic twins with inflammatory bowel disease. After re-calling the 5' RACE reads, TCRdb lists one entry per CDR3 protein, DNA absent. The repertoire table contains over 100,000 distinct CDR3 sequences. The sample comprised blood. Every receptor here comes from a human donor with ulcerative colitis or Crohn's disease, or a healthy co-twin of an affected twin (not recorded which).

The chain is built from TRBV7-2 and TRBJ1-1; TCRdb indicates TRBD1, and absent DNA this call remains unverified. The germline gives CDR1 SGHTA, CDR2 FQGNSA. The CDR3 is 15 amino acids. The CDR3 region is CASALKIGGSTEAFF. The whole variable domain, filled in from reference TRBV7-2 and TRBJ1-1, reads GAGVSQSPSNKVTEKGKDVELRCDPISGHTALYWYRQSLGQGLEFLIYFQGNSAPDKSGLPSDRFSAERTGGSVSTLTIQRTQQEDSAVYLCASALKIGGSTEAFFGQGTRLTVV.

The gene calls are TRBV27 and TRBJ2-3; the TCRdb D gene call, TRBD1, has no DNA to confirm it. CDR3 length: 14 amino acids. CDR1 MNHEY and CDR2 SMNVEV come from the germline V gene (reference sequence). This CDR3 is CASTTIPGTDTQYF.

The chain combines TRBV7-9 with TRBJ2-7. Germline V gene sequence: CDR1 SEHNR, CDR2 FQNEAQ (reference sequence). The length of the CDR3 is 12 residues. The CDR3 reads CASSFPSYEQYF. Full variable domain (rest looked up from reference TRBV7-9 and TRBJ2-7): DTGVSQNPRHKITKRGQNVTFRCDPISEHNRLYWYRQTLGQGPEFLTYFQNEAQLEKSRLLSDRFSAERPKGSFSTLEIQRTEQGDSAMYLCASSFPSYEQYFGPGTRLTVT.

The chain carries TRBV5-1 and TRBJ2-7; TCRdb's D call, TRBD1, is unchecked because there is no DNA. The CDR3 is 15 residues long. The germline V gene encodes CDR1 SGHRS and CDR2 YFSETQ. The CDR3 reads CASSSVDGSRDEQYF. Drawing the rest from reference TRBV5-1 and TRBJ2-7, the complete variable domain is KAGVTQTPRYLIKTRGQQVTLSCSPISGHRSVSWYQQTPGQGLQFLFEYFSETQRNKGNFPGRFSGRQFSNSRSEMNVSTLELGDSALYLCASSSVDGSRDEQYFGPGTRLTVT.

CDR3 sequence reads: CAWRATGSNQPQHF. The V and J genes are TRBV30 and TRBJ1-5. Per germline, CDR1 GTSNPN and CDR2 SVGIG (reference sequence). The CDR3 contains 14 residues.

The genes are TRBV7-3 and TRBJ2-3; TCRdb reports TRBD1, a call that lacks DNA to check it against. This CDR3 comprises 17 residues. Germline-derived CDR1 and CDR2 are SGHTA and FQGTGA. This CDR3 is CASSFGSGARGADTQYF.

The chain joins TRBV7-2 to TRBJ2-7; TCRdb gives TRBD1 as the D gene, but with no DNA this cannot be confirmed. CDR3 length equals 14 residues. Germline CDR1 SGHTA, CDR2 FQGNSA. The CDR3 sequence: CASSRLQEYYEQYF.

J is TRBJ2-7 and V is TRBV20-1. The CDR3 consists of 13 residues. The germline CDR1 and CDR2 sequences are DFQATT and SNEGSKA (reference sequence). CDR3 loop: CSARGTGVYEQYF.

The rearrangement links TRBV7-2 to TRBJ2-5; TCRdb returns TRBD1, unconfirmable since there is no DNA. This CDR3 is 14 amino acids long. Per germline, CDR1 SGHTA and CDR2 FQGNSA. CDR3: CASSLVKGEETQYF.

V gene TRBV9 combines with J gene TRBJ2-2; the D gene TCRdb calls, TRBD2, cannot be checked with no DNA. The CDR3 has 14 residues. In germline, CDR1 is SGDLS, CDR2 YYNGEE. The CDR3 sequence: CASGGVLAPGELFF.